The 15 T cell receptor beta chains given below trace back to one sample, sequenced in a study of T-cell memory formation after mild COVID-19. TCRdb called the 5' RACE reads again in MiXCR, with one record for every CDR3 protein. The sample consists of under 200,000 distinct CDR3 sequences, around 10% of them appearing once. The sequenced sample was PBMCs or a T cell subset sorted from them (not recorded which). These receptor sequences come from a man between 18 and 35 years old who had mild COVID-19 (a few samples of this study predate the infection). Cell type and time point are not known.

This clonotype was recorded at least ten times. V gene TRBV7-2 combines with J gene TRBJ2-3; TRBD2 is a possible D gene (5 bases). The CDR3 contains 15 residues. Germline CDR1 and CDR2: SGHTA and FQGNSA. V gave up 1 base and J gave up 4 bases, with 12 bases separating them. This chain's CDR3 is CASSLGDYVSDTQYF. The CDR3 bases are TGTGCCAGCAGCTTAGGCGACTATGTATCAGATACGCAGTATTTT.

This clonotype has only a few counts. The J gene is TRBJ1-1, the V gene TRBV5-1; D is perhaps TRBD1 (6 bases). The germline V gene encodes CDR1 SGHRS and CDR2 YFSETQ. Trimming stripped 4 bases from V and 4 bases from J, with 17 bases between. CDR3 size: 15 residues. CDR3 nucleotide sequence: TGCGCCAGCAGCCGAGACGGGGGGCTGAGCACTGAAGCTTTCTTT. It translates to CASSRDGGLSTEAFF.

This chain uses TRBV7-6 with TRBJ2-1, with 15 bases identical to TRBD2. The germline V gene has CDR1 SGHVS and CDR2 FNYEAQ. The CDR3 runs to 15 residues. Losses at the gene ends were 4 bases for V and 10 bases for J; bases not matched to a gene: 5. As DNA, the CDR3 is TGTGCCAGCAGCTCCTCCGGGACTAGCGGGGGGGAGCAGTTCTTC. Translated: CASSSSGTSGGEQFF.

The chain carries TRBV3-1 and TRBJ2-2; D is ambiguous. The ends were cut back, 6 bases at V and 3 bases at J, with 5 bases in the middle. This CDR3 is built from 12 residues. Per germline, CDR1 LGHDT and CDR2 YNNKEL (reference sequence). The CDR3 here is CASSHYTGELFF. The CDR3 DNA sequence: TGTGCCAGCAGTCACTACACCGGGGAGCTGTTTTTT.

The rearrangement uses TRBV19 and TRBJ2-1, with 9 positions matching TRBD2. The V gene's germline CDR1 is LNHDA and CDR2 SQIVND (reference sequence). J lost 8 bases, V lost 8 bases, and 13 bases had no gene match. This CDR3 contains 15 residues. The CDR3 loop reads CASSSAGGRLHEQFF. Here the CDR3 DNA reads TGTGCCAGTTCCTCGGCGGGGGGGCGGTTGCATGAGCAGTTCTTC.

This clonotype was picked up a small number of times. The rearrangement links TRBV5-4 to TRBJ2-3; tentatively, D is TRBD2 (6 bases). CDR1 and CDR2 from the germline V gene are SGHNT and YYREEE (reference sequence). Trimming took off 5 bases at V and 6 bases at J, with 13 bases between the two ends. The CDR3 has 13 amino acids. The CDR3, as DNA: TGTGCCAGCAGTCCGGAGGAGGGGGATACGCAGTATTTT. Translated: CASSPEEGDTQYF.

This clonotype has ten or more counts. The genes are TRBV29-1 and TRBJ2-3, with 11 bases that match TRBD1. Per the germline V gene, CDR1 is SQVTM and CDR2 is ANQGSEA. V lost 7 bases and J lost 4; bases outside the gene matches: 7. This CDR3 is built from 14 residues. The CDR3 is CSAVKDRGPDTQYF. The CDR3 coding sequence is TGCAGCGCTGTGAAGGACAGGGGGCCAGATACGCAGTATTTT.

The chain uses TRBV6-5 and TRBJ2-2, with D possibly matching TRBD1 (6 bases). V was clipped by 2 bases and J by 4 bases, with 14 bases between them. Germline CDR1 reads MNHEY; CDR2 reads SVGAGI. The CDR3 covers 16 residues. The CDR3 spells CASSYGSGVVTGELFF. CDR3 nucleotides: TGTGCCAGCAGTTACGGGTCAGGGGTCGTCACCGGGGAGCTGTTTTTT.

This clonotype was recorded a few times. The rearrangement uses TRBV6-1 and TRBJ1-5; maybe TRBD1 (5 bases). This CDR3 is 13 amino acids long. V was cut by 6 bases and J by 9 bases, with 15 bases left in between. Germline-derived CDR1 and CDR2 are MNHNS and SASEGT. This CDR3 is CASSLTGDRPQHF. DNA of the CDR3: TGTGCCAGCAGCCTCACAGGCGACAGGCCCCAGCATTTT.

The genes are TRBV4-1 and TRBJ2-7, with D tentatively TRBD1 (5 bases). V lost 4 bases and J 3 bases, leaving 16 bases between the germline ends. The V gene's germline CDR1 is MGHRA and CDR2 YSYEKL. The CDR3 is 15 amino acids. In nucleotides, the CDR3 is TGCGCCAGCAGCCTACGTACAGGAGAAGGCTACGAGCAGTACTTC. Translated, it gives CASSLRTGEGYEQYF.

A few counts support this clonotype. V gene TRBV18 combines with J gene TRBJ1-2; tentatively, D is TRBD1 (5 bases). CDR1 and CDR2 from the germline V gene are KGHSH and LQKENI. CDR3 length equals 14 residues. V lost 0 bases and J lost 3, with 8 bases in between. For the CDR3, the DNA is TGTGCCAGCTCACCACCTGCAGGGTACTATGGCTACACCTTC. This encodes CASSPPAGYYGYTF.

This clonotype was seen repeatedly, ten times or more. This chain joins TRBV5-1 and TRBJ2-5; D gene unclear. The germline V gene has CDR1 SGHRS and CDR2 YFSETQ. The V end was cut by 4 bases, the J end by 2 bases, with 6 bases between. This CDR3 contains 12 residues. The CDR3 bases are TGCGCCAGCAGCATTCAGCAAGAGACCCAGTACTTC. This gives the protein CASSIQQETQYF. The variable domain in full, with the rest retrieved from reference TRBV5-1 and TRBJ2-5, is KAGVTQTPRYLIKTRGQQVTLSCSPISGHRSVSWYQQTPGQGLQFLFEYFSETQRNKGNFPGRFSGRQFSNSRSEMNVSTLELGDSALYLCASSIQQETQYFGPGTRLLVL.

There are a few counts of this clonotype. This sequence joins TRBV7-9 and TRBJ1-2; no firm D call. Trimming left V 5 bases short and J 6 bases short, with 13 bases between. The CDR3 sequence is 13 residues long. Germline V gene lookup returns CDR1 SEHNR and CDR2 FQNEAQ (reference sequence). The DNA for the CDR3 is TGTGCCAGCAGCCCGGGCAAGATAAATGGCTACACCTTC. Translation gives CASSPGKINGYTF.

The chain recombines TRBV3-1 with TRBJ1-1; D ambiguous. The CDR3 is made up of 12 amino acids. Germline V gives CDR1 LGHDT, CDR2 YNNKEL (reference sequence). V was shortened by 4 bases and J by 1 base, with 4 bases between the two germline ends. The CDR3: CASSRQNTEAFF. Written as DNA, the CDR3 is TGTGCCAGCAGCCGACAGAACACTGAAGCTTTCTTT.

V and J are TRBV5-1 and TRBJ2-6, with D unclear. The CDR3 is 16 residues long. Germline V gene lookup returns CDR1 SGHRS and CDR2 YFSETQ. Trimming took 4 bases from V and 0 from J, leaving 11 bases between them. The CDR3 loop reads CASSPVVGSGANVLTF. CDR3 in DNA: TGCGCCAGCAGCCCCGTAGTCGGCTCTGGGGCCAACGTCCTGACTTTC.